These 32 T cell receptor beta chains were all obtained from the same sample, sequenced in a study of patients and donors after allogeneic stem cell transplantation. TCRdb reprocessed the RT-PCR reads with MiXCR, giving one entry per CDR3 protein. The sample has some 200,000 distinct CDR3 sequences, about 40% seen once; the top ten hold 33%. The sequenced sample consisted of blood, either unsorted or a sorted T cell fraction (not recorded which). The receptors shown here come from a human donor who was either an allogeneic HSCT recipient or a stem cell or donor lymphocyte infusion donor (not recorded which). It is not recorded whose cells these are; they may come from a transplant donor.

The CDR3 coding sequence is TGCAGTGCTAGAGGCGGCCTGGTGAATGAGCAGTTCTTC. Protein product: CSARGGLVNEQFF. This chain joins TRBV20-1 and TRBJ2-1; D uncertain. The CDR3 spans 13 residues. The V end lost 1 base, the J end lost 7 bases, and 11 bases lay between the germline ends. Looked up from germline, CDR1 is DFQATT and CDR2 is SNEGSKA (reference sequence).

The chain recombines TRBV19 with TRBJ1-1, with D possibly being TRBD1 (5 bases). The V gene lost 5 bases and the J gene lost 5 bases, with 12 bases spanning the gap. The CDR3 loop spans 13 amino acids. The germline V gene encodes CDR1 LNHDA and CDR2 SQIVND (reference sequence). The CDR3 nucleotides read TGTGCCAGTAGTGGGGCAGGTGGGACTGAAGCTTTCTTT. This translates into CASSGAGGTEAFF.

This chain links TRBV9 with TRBJ1-2; tentatively, D is TRBD1 (5 bases). CDR3 length equals 18 residues. The germline V gene encodes CDR1 SGDLS and CDR2 YYNGEE. Trimming stripped 5 bases from V and 0 bases from J, with 23 bases between. The CDR3 DNA reads as TGTGCCAGCAGGTCAACCCTCACCGGGGCGGCAACTAACTATGGCTACACCTTC. Protein product: CASRSTLTGAATNYGYTF.

V usage is TRBV7-2 and J usage is TRBJ2-1, with D perhaps matching TRBD1 (6 bases). Germline CDR1 is SGHTA and CDR2 is FQGNSA. Trimming took off 6 bases at V and 3 bases at J, with 18 bases between the two ends. The CDR3 contains 16 residues. CDR3 residues: CASSRHETGLYNEQFF. In DNA, the CDR3 is TGTGCCAGCAGTCGTCACGAGACAGGCCTCTACAATGAGCAGTTCTTC.

In this sample, this clonotype turned up a few times. The chain employs TRBV29-1 and TRBJ2-2, with TRBD1 matching over 10 bases. Germline V gene lookup returns CDR1 SQVTM and CDR2 ANQGSEA. The length of the CDR3 is 14 residues. J gave up 3 bases and V 3 bases, and 1 base lay outside the gene matches. This chain's CDR3 is CSVETGGHTGELFF. Written as DNA, the CDR3 is TGCAGCGTTGAGACAGGGGGCCACACCGGGGAGCTGTTTTTT.

V gene TRBV2 combines with J gene TRBJ1-1; D remains unclear. Trimming took 4 bases from V and 0 from J, leaving 9 bases between them. The CDR3 has 14 residues. CDR1 and CDR2 from the germline V gene are SNHLY and FYNNEI. This chain's CDR3 is CASSGISVNTEAFF. The DNA for the CDR3 is TGTGCCAGCAGTGGCATATCAGTGAACACTGAAGCTTTCTTT.

This clonotype was counted only a few times. This chain uses TRBV5-1 with TRBJ1-2; possible D gene TRBD1, 5 bases. With 1 base removed from V and 6 bases from J, the gap between germline ends came to 13 bases. The CDR3 length is 14 residues. Germline V gene sequence: CDR1 SGHRS, CDR2 YFSETQ. CDR3 sequence: CASSLRQGYDGYTF. The DNA of the CDR3 is TGCGCCAGCAGCTTGCGTCAGGGATACGATGGCTACACCTTC.

The rearrangement links TRBV5-6 to TRBJ2-1, with no clear D. The V gene's germline CDR1 is SGHDT and CDR2 YYEEEE. This CDR3 region has 15 residues. V was trimmed by 2 bases and J by 4 bases, leaving 13 bases between them. CDR3 protein: CASSLSGENYNEQFF. CDR3 DNA: TGTGCCAGCAGCTTATCTGGCGAAAATTACAATGAGCAGTTCTTC.

The J gene is TRBJ1-1, the V gene TRBV12-3 or TRBV12-4; 10 nucleotides agree with TRBD1. This CDR3 has 14 residues. V dropped 4 bases and J dropped 1; count of bases not matched to a gene: 0. CDR3 in DNA: TGTGCCAGCAGTTGGGACAGGGGGAACACTGAAGCTTTCTTT. Its translation is CASSWDRGNTEAFF.

The chain joins TRBV7-9 to TRBJ2-7; the D is unclear. The germline V and J ends were trimmed by 3 bases and 1 base, with 13 bases remaining between them. Germline loops: CDR1 SEHNR, CDR2 FQNEAQ (reference sequence). The CDR3 contains 15 residues. The CDR3 coding sequence is TGTGCCAGCAGCTTCATCGGCGGCGTTTCCTACGAGCAGTACTTC. It codes for CASSFIGGVSYEQYF.

The chain joins TRBV6-2 or TRBV6-3 to TRBJ1-1, with 9 bases fitting TRBD1. The CDR3 consists of 11 residues. CDR1 and CDR2 from the germline V gene are MNHEY and SVGEGT. V was clipped by 10 bases and J by 11 bases; unmatched bases: 8. CDR3 amino acids: CAIGQGLDAFF. CDR3 in DNA: TGTGCCATCGGACAGGGGCTAGACGCTTTCTTT.

The chain uses TRBV13 and TRBJ2-7, with no clear D. This CDR3 spans 13 amino acids. V was trimmed by 6 bases and J by 4 bases, leaving 13 bases between them. Germline V gene sequence: CDR1 PRHDT, CDR2 FYEKMQ (reference sequence). CDR3 region: CASSSGSRYEQYF. In nucleotides, the CDR3 is TGTGCCAGCAGTTCAGGTTCTCGTTACGAGCAGTACTTC.

The chain has TRBV3-1 and TRBJ2-7, with unresolved D. CDR1 and CDR2 (germline): LGHDT, YNNKEL (reference sequence). The V end was cut by 1 base, the J end by 4 bases, with 14 bases between. The CDR3 covers 15 residues. CDR3 loop: CASSQGPDLDYEQYF. Here the CDR3 DNA reads TGTGCCAGCAGCCAAGGTCCGGACCTGGATTACGAGCAGTACTTC.

This clonotype occurred many times. The chain is built from TRBV5-1 and TRBJ1-1, with unresolved D. Per germline, CDR1 SGHRS and CDR2 YFSETQ. Trimming took off 2 bases at V and 0 bases at J, with 11 bases between the two ends. The CDR3 is made up of 15 amino acids. CDR3 sequence: CASSLRVMVNTEAFF. CDR3 coding DNA: TGCGCCAGCAGCTTACGGGTAATGGTGAACACTGAAGCTTTCTTT. Full variable domain (outside the CDR3, taken from reference TRBV5-1 and TRBJ1-1): KAGVTQTPRYLIKTRGQQVTLSCSPISGHRSVSWYQQTPGQGLQFLFEYFSETQRNKGNFPGRFSGRQFSNSRSEMNVSTLELGDSALYLCASSLRVMVNTEAFFGQGTRLTVV.

V is TRBV6-5 and J is TRBJ1-6; D is unresolved. V was shortened by 8 bases and J by 0 bases, with 8 bases between the two germline ends. Germline CDR1 is MNHEY and CDR2 is SVGAGI. This CDR3 has 14 residues. The DNA of the CDR3 is TGTGCCAGCGGTAGGAGCTCCTATAATTCACCCCTCCACTTT. Its translation is CASGRSSYNSPLHF.

As DNA, the CDR3 is TGTGCCAGCAGCGCACCGGGACTAGCGGGGTTAAATGAGCAGTTCTTC. It translates to CASSAPGLAGLNEQFF. The chain has TRBV4-2 and TRBJ2-1, with 13 bases identical to TRBD2. Germline loops: CDR1 LGHNA, CDR2 YNFKEQ. V was clipped by 5 bases and J by 7 bases; unmatched bases: 8. The CDR3 has 16 residues.

The chain recombines TRBV18 with TRBJ2-3; D not certain. There are 13 residues in the CDR3. From germline, CDR1 is KGHSH and CDR2 LQKENI. V was cut by 2 bases and J by 2 bases, with 5 bases left in between. The CDR3 region is CASSPINTDTQYF. DNA for the CDR3: TGTGCCAGCTCACCAATAAACACAGATACGCAGTATTTT.

For this clonotype: One end of the junction does not line up with germline, which may come from a read error. J is TRBJ2-1 and V is TRBV29-1; TRBD2 aligns across 14 bases. The germline CDR1 and CDR2 sequences are SQVTM and ANQGSEA. This CDR3 has 12 amino acids. CDR3 sequence (DNA): TGCAGCGTCCGACTAGCGGGAGGGCCCAGGCTCTTC. This translates into CSVRLAGGPRLF.

This clonotype has more than one count but fewer than ten. The chain couples TRBV4-3 to TRBJ1-5, with TRBD1 as a possible D gene (5 bases). The V gene's germline CDR1 is LGHNA and CDR2 YSLEER. CDR3 size: 15 residues. Deletions cut 2 bases from V and 6 bases from J, with 14 bases between. The CDR3 protein is CASSQNPGLGQPQHF. The CDR3 nucleotides are TGCGCCAGCAGCCAAAACCCGGGGCTTGGTCAGCCCCAGCATTTT.

Only a few counts were recorded for this clonotype. The V and J genes are TRBV29-1 and TRBJ2-1; D is uncertain. Trimming stripped 5 bases from V and 2 bases from J, with 7 bases between. The CDR3 is 12 amino acids. Per germline, CDR1 SQVTM and CDR2 ANQGSEA. For the CDR3, the DNA is TGCAGCGTTCGCCCTACCTACAATGAGCAGTTCTTC. Amino acids: CSVRPTYNEQFF.

The rearrangement joins TRBV7-9 to TRBJ1-1; no definite D call. V lost 2 bases, J lost 6 bases, and 16 bases lay in between. CDR3 length: 15 amino acids. The V gene's germline CDR1 is SEHNR and CDR2 FQNEAQ (reference sequence). The CDR3 sequence: CASSLIRSRVPEAFF. For the CDR3, the DNA is TGTGCCAGCAGCTTAATCCGGTCAAGGGTCCCTGAAGCTTTCTTT.

This clonotype was observed a few times. This chain links TRBV5-1 with TRBJ2-3; TRBD2 is a possible D gene (5 bases). V was clipped by 3 bases and J by 10 bases, with 9 bases between them. The germline gives CDR1 SGHRS, CDR2 YFSETQ. The CDR3 sequence is 11 residues long. For the CDR3, the DNA is TGCGCCAGCAGCTCGACGGAGGCGCAGTATTTT. As protein: CASSSTEAQYF.

The chain joins TRBV5-1 to TRBJ1-1; the match to TRBD1 covers 7 bases. From germline, CDR1 is SGHRS and CDR2 YFSETQ. There are 12 residues in the CDR3. The trim removed 4 bases at V and 7 bases at J, leaving 4 bases unmatched. For the CDR3, the DNA is TGCGCCAGCAGCCGTGGGACAGATGAAGCTTTCTTT. The encoded protein is CASSRGTDEAFF.

This chain uses TRBV6-2 or TRBV6-3 with TRBJ1-2; D not certain. Trimming removed 4 bases at V and 7 bases at J, with 1 base between. Germline V gene lookup returns CDR1 MNHEY and CDR2 SVGEGT. This CDR3 is 9 amino acids long. The CDR3, as DNA: TGTGCCAGCAGTTTTGGCTACACCTTC. Translated, it gives CASSFGYTF.

The chain uses TRBV2 and TRBJ1-4; unclear D gene. The CDR3 runs to 14 residues. Trimming left V 3 bases short and J 8 bases short, with 13 bases between. Germline CDR1 reads SNHLY; CDR2 reads FYNNEI. In DNA, the CDR3 is TGTGCCAGCAGTGACGAGTTGCTAGGGGAAAAACTGTTTTTT. It yields the protein CASSDELLGEKLFF. Variable domain in full (rest from reference TRBV2 and TRBJ1-4): EPEVTQTPSHQVTQMGQEVILRCVPISNHLYFYWYRQILGQKVEFLVSFYNNEISEKSEIFDDQFSVERPDGSNFTLKIRSTKLEDSAMYFCASSDELLGEKLFFGSGTQLSVL.

In nucleotides, the CDR3 is TGTGCCAGCAGCTCCGACACCGCCTCTGGAAACACCATATATTTT. Translating it yields CASSSDTASGNTIYF. The chain carries TRBV6-5 and TRBJ1-3, with D unresolved. Between the trimmed V and J ends, which lost 6 bases and 0 bases, there was a span of 12 bases. This CDR3 region has 15 residues. Germline V gene data show CDR1 as MNHEY and CDR2 as SVGAGI.

The genes are TRBV28 and TRBJ1-1, with D unresolved. V gave up 5 bases and J gave up 2 bases, with 18 bases separating them. This CDR3 comprises 16 residues. CDR1 is MDHEN and CDR2 is SYDVKM in the germline V gene. The CDR3 DNA is TGTGCCAGCAGTCCCAGTAAAGGGCTCCTAAACACTGAAGCTTTCTTT. Protein: CASSPSKGLLNTEAFF.

The rearrangement joins TRBV27 to TRBJ2-3; D might be TRBD2 (7 bases). CDR3 length: 15 amino acids. V lost 0 bases and J 6 bases, leaving 13 bases between the germline ends. Looked up from germline, CDR1 is MNHEY and CDR2 is SMNVEV (reference sequence). The DNA of the CDR3 is TGTGCCAGCAGTTTATCTGCCGGGGGGCGGGATACGCAGTATTTT. It codes for CASSLSAGGRDTQYF.

V and J are TRBV9 and TRBJ1-6; 7 positions match TRBD1. Germline loops: CDR1 SGDLS, CDR2 YYNGEE. The CDR3 is 16 residues long. V lost 2 bases and J lost 7; bases outside the gene matches: 9. CDR3 residues: CASSVDADRRNSPLHF. The CDR3 bases are TGTGCCAGCAGCGTGGATGCGGACAGGCGGAATTCACCCCTCCACTTT.

V usage is TRBV9 and J usage is TRBJ1-1; D uncertain. CDR1 and CDR2 (germline): SGDLS, YYNGEE. V shed 0 bases and J shed 3 bases, with 6 bases lying between them. The CDR3 consists of 13 residues. The chain's CDR3 is CASSVDRYTEAFF. The CDR3 coding sequence is TGTGCCAGCAGCGTAGACAGATACACTGAAGCTTTCTTT.

This clonotype has a handful of counts. V usage is TRBV20-1 and J usage is TRBJ2-3; 8 nucleotides align to TRBD2. Germline trimming cut 3 bases from V and 2 bases from J; bases unmatched to any gene: 7. Germline CDR1 is DFQATT and CDR2 is SNEGSKA (reference sequence). The CDR3 spans 15 residues. DNA of the CDR3: TGCAGTGCTAGGTCACTAGCGGAGTACACAGATACGCAGTATTTT. It translates to CSARSLAEYTDTQYF.

This clonotype has only a few counts. The chain carries TRBV5-1 and TRBJ1-2, with 7 positions matching TRBD1. Per germline, CDR1 SGHRS and CDR2 YFSETQ. J lost 0 bases, V lost 2 bases, and 7 bases had no gene match. The CDR3 is 16 residues long. The CDR3 sequence is CASSLFTGESNYGYTF. The CDR3 DNA reads as TGCGCCAGCAGCTTATTCACAGGGGAATCTAACTATGGCTACACCTTC.